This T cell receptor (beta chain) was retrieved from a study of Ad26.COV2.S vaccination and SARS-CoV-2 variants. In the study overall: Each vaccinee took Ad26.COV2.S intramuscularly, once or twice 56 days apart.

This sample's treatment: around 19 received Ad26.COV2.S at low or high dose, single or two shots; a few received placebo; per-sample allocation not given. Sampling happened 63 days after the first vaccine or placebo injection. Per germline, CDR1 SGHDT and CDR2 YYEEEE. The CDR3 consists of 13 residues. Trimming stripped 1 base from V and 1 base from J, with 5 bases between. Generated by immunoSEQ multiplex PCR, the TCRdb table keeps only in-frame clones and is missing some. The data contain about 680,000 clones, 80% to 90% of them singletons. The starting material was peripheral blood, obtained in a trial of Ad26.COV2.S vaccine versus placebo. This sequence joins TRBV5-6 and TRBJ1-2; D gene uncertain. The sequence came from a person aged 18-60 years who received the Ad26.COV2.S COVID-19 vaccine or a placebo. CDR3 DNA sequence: TGTGCCAGCAGCTTGTCCAATAACTATGGCTACACCTTC. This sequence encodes CASSLSNNYGYTF.